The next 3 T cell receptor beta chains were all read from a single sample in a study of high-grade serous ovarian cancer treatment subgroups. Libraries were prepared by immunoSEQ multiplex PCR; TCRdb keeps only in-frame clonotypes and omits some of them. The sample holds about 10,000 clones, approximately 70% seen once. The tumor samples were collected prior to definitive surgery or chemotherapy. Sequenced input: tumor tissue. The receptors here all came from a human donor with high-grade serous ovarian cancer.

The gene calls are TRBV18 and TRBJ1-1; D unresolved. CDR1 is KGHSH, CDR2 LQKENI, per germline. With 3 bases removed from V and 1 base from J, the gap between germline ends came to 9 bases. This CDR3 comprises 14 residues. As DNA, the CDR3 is TGTGCCAGCTCACCGAGGATCCCGAACACTGAAGCTTTCTTT. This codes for CASSPRIPNTEAFF.

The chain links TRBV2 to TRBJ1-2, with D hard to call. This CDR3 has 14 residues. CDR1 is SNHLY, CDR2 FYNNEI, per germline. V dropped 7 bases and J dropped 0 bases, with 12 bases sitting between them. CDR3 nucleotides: TGTGCCAGCACCACGGGCAGCTCTAACTATGGCTACACCTTC. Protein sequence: CASTTGSSNYGYTF.

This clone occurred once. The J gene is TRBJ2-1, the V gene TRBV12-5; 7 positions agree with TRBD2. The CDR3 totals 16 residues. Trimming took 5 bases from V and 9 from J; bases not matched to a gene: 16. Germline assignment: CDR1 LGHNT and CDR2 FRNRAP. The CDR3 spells CASGPQNGASSGEQFF. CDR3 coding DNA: TGTGCTAGTGGTCCCCAAAATGGTGCCTCTAGCGGTGAGCAGTTCTTC.